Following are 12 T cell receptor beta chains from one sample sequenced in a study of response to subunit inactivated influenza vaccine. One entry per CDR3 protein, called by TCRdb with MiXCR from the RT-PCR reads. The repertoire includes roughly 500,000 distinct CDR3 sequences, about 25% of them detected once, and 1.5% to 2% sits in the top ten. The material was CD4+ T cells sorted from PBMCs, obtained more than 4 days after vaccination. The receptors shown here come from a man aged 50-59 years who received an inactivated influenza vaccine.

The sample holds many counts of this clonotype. CDR3 residues: CASSLAGGLDTQYF. The DNA for the CDR3 is TGTGCCAGCAGCTTAGCCGGGGGGTTAGATACGCAGTATTTT. The V call is TRBV7-2, the J call TRBJ2-3; TRBD2 aligns across 7 bases. CDR3 length: 14 amino acids. Trimming removed 0 bases from V and 5 bases from J; junction bases left unmatched: 2. From germline, CDR1 is SGHTA and CDR2 FQGNSA.

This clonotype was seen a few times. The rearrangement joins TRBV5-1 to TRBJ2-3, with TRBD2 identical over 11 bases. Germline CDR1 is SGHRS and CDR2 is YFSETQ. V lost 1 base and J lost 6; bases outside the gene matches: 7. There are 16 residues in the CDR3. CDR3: CASSLIAGGTPDTQYF. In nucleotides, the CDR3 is TGCGCCAGCAGCTTGATAGCGGGAGGGACCCCGGATACGCAGTATTTT. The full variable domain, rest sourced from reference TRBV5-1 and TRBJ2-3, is KAGVTQTPRYLIKTRGQQVTLSCSPISGHRSVSWYQQTPGQGLQFLFEYFSETQRNKGNFPGRFSGRQFSNSRSEMNVSTLELGDSALYLCASSLIAGGTPDTQYFGPGTRLTVL.

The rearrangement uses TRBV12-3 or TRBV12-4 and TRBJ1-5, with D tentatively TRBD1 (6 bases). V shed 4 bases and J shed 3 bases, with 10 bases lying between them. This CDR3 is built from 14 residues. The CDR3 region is CASSSGTTNQPQHF. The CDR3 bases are TGTGCCAGCAGTTCCGGGACAACCAATCAGCCCCAGCATTTT.

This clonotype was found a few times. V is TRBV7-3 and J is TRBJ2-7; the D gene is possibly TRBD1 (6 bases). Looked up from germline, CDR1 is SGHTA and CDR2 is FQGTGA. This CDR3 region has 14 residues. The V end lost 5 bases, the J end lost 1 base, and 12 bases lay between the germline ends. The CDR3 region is CASSPGDNSYEQYF. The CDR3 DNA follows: TGTGCCAGCAGCCCCGGGGACAATTCCTACGAGCAGTACTTC.

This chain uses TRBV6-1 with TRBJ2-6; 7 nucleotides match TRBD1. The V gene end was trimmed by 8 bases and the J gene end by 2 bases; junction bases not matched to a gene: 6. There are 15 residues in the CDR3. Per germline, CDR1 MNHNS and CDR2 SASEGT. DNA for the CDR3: TGTGCCAGCTCCAAAACAGGGGCTGGGGCCAACGTCCTGACTTTC. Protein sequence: CASSKTGAGANVLTF.

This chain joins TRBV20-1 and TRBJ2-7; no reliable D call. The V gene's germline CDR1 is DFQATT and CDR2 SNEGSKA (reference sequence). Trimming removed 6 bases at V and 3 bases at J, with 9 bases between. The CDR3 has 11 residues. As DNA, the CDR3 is TGCAGTGCCATTACAGACTACGAGCAGTACTTC. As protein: CSAITDYEQYF.

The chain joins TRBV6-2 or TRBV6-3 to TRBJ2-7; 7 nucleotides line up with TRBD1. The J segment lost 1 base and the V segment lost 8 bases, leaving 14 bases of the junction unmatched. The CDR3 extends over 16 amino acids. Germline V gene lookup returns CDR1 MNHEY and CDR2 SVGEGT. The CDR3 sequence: CASDATGPWVSYEQYF. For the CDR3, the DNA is TGTGCCAGCGACGCGACAGGGCCATGGGTGTCCTACGAGCAGTACTTC.

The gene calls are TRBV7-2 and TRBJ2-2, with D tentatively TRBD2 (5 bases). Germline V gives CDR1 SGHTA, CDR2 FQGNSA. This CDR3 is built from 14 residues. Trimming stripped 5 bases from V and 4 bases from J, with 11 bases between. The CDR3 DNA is TGTGCCAGCAGCGTTGGAGGCTTCACCGGGGAGCTGTTTTTT. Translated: CASSVGGFTGELFF.

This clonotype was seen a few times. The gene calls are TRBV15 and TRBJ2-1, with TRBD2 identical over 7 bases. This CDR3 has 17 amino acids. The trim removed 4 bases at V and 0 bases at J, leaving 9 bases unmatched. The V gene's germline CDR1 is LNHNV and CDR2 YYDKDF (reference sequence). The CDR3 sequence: CATSTPPGGGSYNEQFF. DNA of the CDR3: TGTGCCACCAGCACCCCCCCGGGGGGTGGCTCCTACAATGAGCAGTTCTTC. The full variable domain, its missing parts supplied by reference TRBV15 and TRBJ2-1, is DAMVIQNPRYQVTQFGKPVTLSCSQTLNHNVMYWYQQKSSQAPKLLFHYYDKDFNNEADTPDNFQSRRPNTSFCFLDIRSPGLGDTAMYLCATSTPPGGGSYNEQFFGPGTRLTVL.

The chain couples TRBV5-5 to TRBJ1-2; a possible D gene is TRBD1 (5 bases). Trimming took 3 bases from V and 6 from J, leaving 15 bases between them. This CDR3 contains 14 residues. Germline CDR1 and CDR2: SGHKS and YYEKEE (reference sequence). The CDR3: CASSSLGGGDGYTF. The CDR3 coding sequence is TGTGCCAGCAGCTCGCTGGGAGGAGGGGATGGCTACACCTTC.

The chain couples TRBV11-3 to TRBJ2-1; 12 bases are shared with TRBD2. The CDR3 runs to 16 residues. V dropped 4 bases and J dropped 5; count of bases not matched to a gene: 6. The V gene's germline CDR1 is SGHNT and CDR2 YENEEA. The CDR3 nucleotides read TGTGCCAGCAGCTCCCGGACTAGCGGGAACCACAATGAGCAGTTCTTC. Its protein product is CASSSRTSGNHNEQFF.

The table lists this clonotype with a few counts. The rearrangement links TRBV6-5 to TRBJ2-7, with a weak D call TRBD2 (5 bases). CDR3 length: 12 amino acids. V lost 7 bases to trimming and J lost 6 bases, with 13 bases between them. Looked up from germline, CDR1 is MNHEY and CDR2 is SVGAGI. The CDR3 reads CASTSHGVEQYF. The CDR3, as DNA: TGTGCCAGCACCTCACACGGGGTCGAGCAGTACTTC.